This T cell receptor (beta chain) was captured in a study of T cell repertoires in cytomegalovirus infection. TCRdb reanalysed the reads using MiXCR and keeps one entry per CDR3 protein. In the table there are hundreds of thousands of distinct CDR3 sequences, 30% to 40% of which are singletons. In the case of this clonotype: Its antigen is not identified.

Trimming pared 3 bases from V and 2 bases from J, leaving 10 bases between. The CDR3 sequence is 13 residues long. Germline CDR1 reads GTSNPN; CDR2 reads SVGIG (reference sequence). The TCR originated in a human donor in good health (CMV status not recorded). Some clones in this sample may be carry-over from other donors' samples. Source: cultured PBMCs, taken from culture after CMV antigen stimulation. The chain combines TRBV30 with TRBJ2-5; D gene uncertain. The CDR3 DNA reads TGTGCCTGGAGATCCGGAGCTCAAGAGACCCAGTACTTC. Protein sequence: CAWRSGAQETQYF.